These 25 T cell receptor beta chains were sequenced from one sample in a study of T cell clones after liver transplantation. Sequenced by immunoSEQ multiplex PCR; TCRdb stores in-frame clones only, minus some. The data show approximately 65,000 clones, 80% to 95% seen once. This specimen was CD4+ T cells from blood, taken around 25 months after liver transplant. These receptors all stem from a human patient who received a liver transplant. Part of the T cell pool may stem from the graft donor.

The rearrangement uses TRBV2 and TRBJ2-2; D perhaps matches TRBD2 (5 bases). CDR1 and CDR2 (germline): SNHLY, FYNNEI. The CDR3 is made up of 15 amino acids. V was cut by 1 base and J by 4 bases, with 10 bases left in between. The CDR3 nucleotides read TGTGCCAGCAGTGAAGTGGGAGTGGCCACCGGGGAGCTGTTTTTT. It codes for CASSEVGVATGELFF.

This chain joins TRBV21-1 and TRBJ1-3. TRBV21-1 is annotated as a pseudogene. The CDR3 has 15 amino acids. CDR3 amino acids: CASSKNGETGNTIYF. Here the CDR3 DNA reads TGTGCCAGCAGCAAAAATGGGGAAACTGGAAACACCATATATTTT.

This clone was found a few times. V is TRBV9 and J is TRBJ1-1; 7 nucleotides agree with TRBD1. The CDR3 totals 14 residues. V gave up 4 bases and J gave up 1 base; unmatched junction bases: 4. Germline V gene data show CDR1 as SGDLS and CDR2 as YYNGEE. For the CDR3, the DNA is TGTGCCAGCAGCTCACAGGGGCAGAACACTGAAGCTTTCTTT. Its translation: CASSSQGQNTEAFF.

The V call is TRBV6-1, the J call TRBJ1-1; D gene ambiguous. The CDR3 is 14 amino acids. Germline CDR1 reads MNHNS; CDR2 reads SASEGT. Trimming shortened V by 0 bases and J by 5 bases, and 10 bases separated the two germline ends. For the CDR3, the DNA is TGTGCCAGCAGTGAAGCTTGGGTAGGGACTGAAGCTTTCTTT. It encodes CASSEAWVGTEAFF.

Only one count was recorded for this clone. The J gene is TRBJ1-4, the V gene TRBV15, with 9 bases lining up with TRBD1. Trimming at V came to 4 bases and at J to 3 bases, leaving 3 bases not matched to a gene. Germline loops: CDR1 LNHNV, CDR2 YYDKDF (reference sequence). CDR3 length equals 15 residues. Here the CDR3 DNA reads TGTGCCACCAGCATAGGACAGGGGCCTAATGAAAAACTGTTTTTT. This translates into CATSIGQGPNEKLFF.

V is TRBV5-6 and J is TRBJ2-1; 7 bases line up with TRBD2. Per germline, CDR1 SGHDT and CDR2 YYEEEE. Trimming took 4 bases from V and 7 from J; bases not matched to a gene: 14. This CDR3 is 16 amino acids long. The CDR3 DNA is TGTGCCAGCAGCCCGGCTAGCGGTTACGCTGTAAATGAGCAGTTCTTC. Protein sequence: CASSPASGYAVNEQFF.

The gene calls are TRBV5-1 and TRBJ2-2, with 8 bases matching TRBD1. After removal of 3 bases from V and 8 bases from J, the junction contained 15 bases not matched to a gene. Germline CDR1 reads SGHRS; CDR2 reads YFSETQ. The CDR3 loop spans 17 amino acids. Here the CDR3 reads CASSSGQGAQFEGELFF. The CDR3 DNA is TGCGCCAGCAGCTCGGGTCAGGGGGCGCAATTTGAAGGGGAGCTGTTTTTT.

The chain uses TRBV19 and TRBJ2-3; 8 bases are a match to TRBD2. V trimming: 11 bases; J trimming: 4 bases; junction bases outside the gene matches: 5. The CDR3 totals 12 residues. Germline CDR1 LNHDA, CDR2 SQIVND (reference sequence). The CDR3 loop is CASGGSSDTQYF. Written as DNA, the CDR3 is TGTGCCTCGGGGGGGTCCTCAGATACGCAGTATTTT.

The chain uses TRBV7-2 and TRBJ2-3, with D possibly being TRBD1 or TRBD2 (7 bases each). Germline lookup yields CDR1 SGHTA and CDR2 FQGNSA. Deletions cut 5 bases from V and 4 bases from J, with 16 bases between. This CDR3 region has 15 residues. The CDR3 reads CASSPQGGFSDTQYF. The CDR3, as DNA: TGTGCCAGCAGCCCCCAGGGGGGGTTTTCAGATACGCAGTATTTT. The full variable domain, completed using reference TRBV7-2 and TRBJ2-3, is GAGVSQSPSNKVTEKGKDVELRCDPISGHTALYWYRQSLGQGLEFLIYFQGNSAPDKSGLPSDRFSAERTGGSVSTLTIQRTQQEDSAVYLCASSPQGGFSDTQYFGPGTRLTVL.

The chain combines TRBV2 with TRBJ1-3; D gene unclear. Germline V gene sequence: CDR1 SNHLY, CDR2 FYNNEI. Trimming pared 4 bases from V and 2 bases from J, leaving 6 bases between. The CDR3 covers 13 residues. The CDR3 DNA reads TGTGCCAGCAGTGTTTTTGCTGGAAACACCATATATTTT. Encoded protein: CASSVFAGNTIYF.

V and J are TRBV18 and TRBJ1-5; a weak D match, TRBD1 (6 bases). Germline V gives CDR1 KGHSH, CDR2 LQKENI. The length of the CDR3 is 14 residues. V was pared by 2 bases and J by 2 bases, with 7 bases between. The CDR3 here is CASSPSGGNQPQHF. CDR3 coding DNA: TGTGCCAGCTCACCATCAGGGGGCAATCAGCCCCAGCATTTT.

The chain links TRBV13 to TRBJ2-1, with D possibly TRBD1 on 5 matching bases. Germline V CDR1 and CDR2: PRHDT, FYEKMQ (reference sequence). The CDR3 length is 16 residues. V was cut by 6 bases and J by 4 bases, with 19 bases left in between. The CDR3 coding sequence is TGTGCCAGCAGAGGGAAGGGGCAGCCGAATTACAATGAGCAGTTCTTC. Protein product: CASRGKGQPNYNEQFF.

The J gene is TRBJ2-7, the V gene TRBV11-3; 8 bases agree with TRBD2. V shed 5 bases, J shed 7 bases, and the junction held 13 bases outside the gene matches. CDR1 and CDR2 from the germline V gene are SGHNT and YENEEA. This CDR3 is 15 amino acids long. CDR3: CASSGSGLGTREQYF. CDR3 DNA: TGTGCCAGCAGCGGTTCGGGACTAGGGACACGTGAGCAGTACTTC.

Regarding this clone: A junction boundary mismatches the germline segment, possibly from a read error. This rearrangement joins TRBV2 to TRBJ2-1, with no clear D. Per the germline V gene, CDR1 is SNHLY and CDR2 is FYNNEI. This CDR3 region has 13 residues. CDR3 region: CASRESPEDEQFF. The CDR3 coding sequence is TGTGCCAGCCGTGAGAGTCCCGAGGATGAGCAGTTCTTC.

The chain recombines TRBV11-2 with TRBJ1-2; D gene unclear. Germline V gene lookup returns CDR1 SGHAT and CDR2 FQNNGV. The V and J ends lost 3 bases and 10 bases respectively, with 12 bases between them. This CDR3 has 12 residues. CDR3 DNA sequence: TGTGCCAGCAGCTTTTCGACGTCGGACTACACCTTC. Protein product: CASSFSTSDYTF.

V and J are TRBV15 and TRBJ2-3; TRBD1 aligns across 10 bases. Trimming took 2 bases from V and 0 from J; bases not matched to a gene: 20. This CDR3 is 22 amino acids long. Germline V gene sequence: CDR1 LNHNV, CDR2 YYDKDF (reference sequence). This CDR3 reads CATSRNSGPGQGLHHSTDTQYF. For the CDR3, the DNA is TGTGCCACCAGCAGAAACTCGGGACCGGGACAGGGGCTCCATCACAGCACAGATACGCAGTATTTT.

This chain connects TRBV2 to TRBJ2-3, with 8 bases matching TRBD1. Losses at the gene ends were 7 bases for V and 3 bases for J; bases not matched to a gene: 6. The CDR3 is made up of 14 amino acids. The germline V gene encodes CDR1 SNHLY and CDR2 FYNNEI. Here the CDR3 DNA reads TGTGCCAGCAACAAGGACAGGGTTACAGATACGCAGTATTTT. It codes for CASNKDRVTDTQYF.

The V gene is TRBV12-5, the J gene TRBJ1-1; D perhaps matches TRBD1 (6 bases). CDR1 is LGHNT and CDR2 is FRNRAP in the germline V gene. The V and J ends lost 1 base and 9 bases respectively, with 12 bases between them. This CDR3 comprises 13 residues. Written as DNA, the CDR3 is TGTGCTAGTGGTTTGGAGGGGGGGGTTCAAGCTTTCTTT. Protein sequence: CASGLEGGVQAFF.

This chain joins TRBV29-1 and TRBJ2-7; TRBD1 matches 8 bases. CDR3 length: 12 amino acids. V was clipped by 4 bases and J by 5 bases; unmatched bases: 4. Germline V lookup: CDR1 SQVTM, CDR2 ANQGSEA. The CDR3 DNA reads TGCAGCGTTGCCCAGGGGGCCCACGAGCAGTACTTC. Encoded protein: CSVAQGAHEQYF.

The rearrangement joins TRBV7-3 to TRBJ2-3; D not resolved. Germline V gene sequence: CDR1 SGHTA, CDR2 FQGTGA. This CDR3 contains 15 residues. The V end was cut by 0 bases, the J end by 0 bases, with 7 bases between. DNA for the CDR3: TGTGCCAGCAGCTTAACCTATTCTAGCACAGATACGCAGTATTTT. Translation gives CASSLTYSSTDTQYF.

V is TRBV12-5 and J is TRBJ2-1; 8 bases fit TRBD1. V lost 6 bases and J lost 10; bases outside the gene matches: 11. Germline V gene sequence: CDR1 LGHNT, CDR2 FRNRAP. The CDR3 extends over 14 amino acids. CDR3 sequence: CASGKGQAPREQFF. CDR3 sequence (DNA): TGTGCTAGTGGAAAGGGACAGGCACCTCGGGAGCAGTTCTTC.

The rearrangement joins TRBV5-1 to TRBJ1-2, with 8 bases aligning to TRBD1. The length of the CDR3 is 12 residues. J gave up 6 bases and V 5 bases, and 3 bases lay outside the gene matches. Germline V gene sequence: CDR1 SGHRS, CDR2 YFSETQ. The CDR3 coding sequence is TGCGCCAGCAGGGACAGGGACCATGGCTACACCTTC. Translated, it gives CASRDRDHGYTF. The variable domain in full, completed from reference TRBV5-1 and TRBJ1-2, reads KAGVTQTPRYLIKTRGQQVTLSCSPISGHRSVSWYQQTPGQGLQFLFEYFSETQRNKGNFPGRFSGRQFSNSRSEMNVSTLELGDSALYLCASRDRDHGYTFGSGTRLTVV.

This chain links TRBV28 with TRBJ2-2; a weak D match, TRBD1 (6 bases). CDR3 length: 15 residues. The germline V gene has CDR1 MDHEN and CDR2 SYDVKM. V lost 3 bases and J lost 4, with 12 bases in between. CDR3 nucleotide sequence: TGTGCCAGCAGTTTGGGGCAGGGGAGCACCGGGGAGCTGTTTTTT. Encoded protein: CASSLGQGSTGELFF.

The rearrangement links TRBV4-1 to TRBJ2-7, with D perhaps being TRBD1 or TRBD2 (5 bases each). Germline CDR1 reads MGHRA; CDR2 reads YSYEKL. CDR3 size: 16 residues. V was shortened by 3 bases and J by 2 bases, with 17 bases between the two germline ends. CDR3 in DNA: TGCGCCAGCAGCCAGAGAGTTAGCAGGGACCCCTACGAGCAGTACTTC. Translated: CASSQRVSRDPYEQYF.

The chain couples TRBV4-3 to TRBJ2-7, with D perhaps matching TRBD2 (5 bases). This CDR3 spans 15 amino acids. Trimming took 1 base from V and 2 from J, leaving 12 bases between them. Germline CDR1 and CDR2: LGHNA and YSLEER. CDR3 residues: CASSQGETRTYEQYF. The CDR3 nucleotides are TGCGCCAGCAGCCAAGGGGAGACAAGAACCTACGAGCAGTACTTC.